A selection of T cell receptor beta chains follows, all from one sample in a study of CD8+CD57+ T cells in acquired aplastic anemia. TCRdb re-analysed the reads in MiXCR, keeping a single row per CDR3 protein. The repertoire holds about 160,000 distinct CDR3 sequences, approximately 40% seen once, with 1.1% in the top ten. Sequenced input: sorted CD4+, CD8+, or CD8+CD57+ T cells (not recorded which) from PBMCs. The source is a human donor in good health. Each CDR3 is given with its conserved first and last residue. D genes are given only for firm matches. A clone size is listed for some rows: how often the clone was seen (once, few, many), or a class if it is expanded.

d_call	v_call	clone_size	j_call	cdr3_aa	cdr3_nt
.	TRBV3-1	.	TRBJ2-7	CASSQNDRRPYEQYF	TGTGCCAGCAGCCAAAATGACAGGAGGCCCTACGAGCAGTACTTC
TRBD1	TRBV15	.	TRBJ2-7	CATSSGTGGSYEQCF	TGTGCCACCAGCAGCGGGACAGGGGGTTCCTACGAGCAGTGCTTC
.	TRBV6-1	.	TRBJ1-2	CASSEGFSGLYGYTF	TGTGCCAGCAGTGAAGGATTTTCAGGGCTGTATGGCTACACCTTC
TRBD1	TRBV9	once	TRBJ1-1	CASSVGTANTEAFF	TGTGCCAGCAGCGTGGGGACAGCCAACACTGAAGCTTTCTTT
.	TRBV6-5	many	TRBJ1-1	CASSYSEEGLGAFF	TGTGCCAGCAGTTACTCGGAGGAGGGTTTGGGAGCTTTCTTT
.	TRBV30	few	TRBJ1-5	CAWSWGNQPQHF	TGTGCCTGGAGTTGGGGGAATCAGCCCCAGCATTTT
TRBD2	TRBV7-3	few	TRBJ2-1	CASSLKAAGGSSYNEQFF	TGTGCCAGCAGCTTAAAGGCGGCGGGAGGCAGCTCCTACAATGAGCAGTTCTTC
TRBD2	TRBV19	.	TRBJ2-5	CASSIGAGVVETQYF	TGTGCCAGTAGTATCGGAGCGGGAGTAGTGGAGACCCAGTACTTC
.	TRBV24-1	many	TRBJ2-2	CATSDTTGFRTGELFF	TGTGCCACCAGTGACACAACAGGGTTCAGAACCGGGGAGCTGTTTTTT
.	TRBV5-1	many	TRBJ2-7	CASSIGQTSAHEQYF	TGCGCCAGCAGCATAGGACAGACCTCTGCACACGAGCAGTACTTC
.	TRBV5-1	many	TRBJ2-3	CASSLQSDTDTQYF	TGCGCCAGCAGCTTGCAGTCAGACACAGATACGCAGTATTTT
.	TRBV3-1	few	TRBJ1-1	CASSQKTAGAFF	TGTGCCAGCAGCCAGAAGACCGCCGGGGCTTTCTTT
.	TRBV5-1	many	TRBJ2-7	CASSFTDPGTYEQYF	TGCGCCAGCAGCTTCACCGACCCCGGAACCTACGAGCAGTACTTC
.	TRBV19	few	TRBJ1-1	CASKQGNTEAFF	TGTGCCAGTAAACAGGGAAACACTGAAGCTTTCTTT
.	TRBV19	few	TRBJ2-7	CASSIGVGTYEQYF	TGTGCCAGTAGTATAGGTGTCGGAACCTACGAGCAGTACTTC
.	TRBV9	many	TRBJ1-1	CASSASPMGGIGDTEAFF	TGTGCCAGCAGCGCAAGCCCAATGGGGGGTATTGGTGACACTGAAGCTTTCTTT
TRBD1	TRBV7-2	many	TRBJ1-2	CASSLNRGLLVYGYTF	TGTGCCAGCAGCTTAAACAGGGGGCTCCTAGTTTATGGCTACACCTTC
.	TRBV20-1	.	TRBJ2-7	CSANLGGYEQYF	TGCAGTGCTAACCTTGGTGGCTACGAGCAGTACTTC
TRBD2	TRBV2	.	TRBJ2-7	CASSGVGLADSYEQYF	TGTGCCAGCAGTGGAGTGGGACTAGCGGACTCCTACGAGCAGTACTTC
.	TRBV12-3/TRBV12-4	many	TRBJ1-5	CASSFGGNSNQPQHF	TGTGCCAGCAGTTTTGGGGGGAATAGCAATCAGCCCCAGCATTTT
TRBD1	TRBV7-3	many	TRBJ2-5	CASSSKGQGKETQYF	TGTGCCAGCAGCTCTAAAGGACAGGGGAAGGAGACCCAGTACTTC
.	TRBV6-1	.	TRBJ2-7	CASSLAGTRSSYEQYF	TGTGCCAGCAGTCTTGCCGGGACACGGAGCTCCTACGAGCAGTACTTC
.	TRBV5-1	many	TRBJ2-2	CASRDSNTGELFF	TGCGCCAGCAGGGACAGTAACACCGGGGAGCTGTTTTTT
.	TRBV20-1	once	TRBJ1-6	CSARVRSSSYNSLLHF	TGCAGTGCTAGAGTACGGTCAAGCTCCTATAATTCACTCCTCCACTTT
TRBD2	TRBV6-1	.	TRBJ2-3	CASSDRRGGWTDTQYF	TGTGCCAGCAGTGATCGGCGGGGAGGGTGGACAGATACGCAGTATTTT
.	TRBV12-3/TRBV12-4	many	TRBJ1-6	CASSPGTAGLNSPLHF	TGTGCCAGCAGTCCAGGGACTGCCGGCTTAAATTCACCCCTCCACTTT
.	TRBV18	.	TRBJ2-7	CASSPQGHEQYF	TGTGCCAGCTCACCACAGGGGCACGAGCAGTACTTC
.	TRBV11-2	.	TRBJ2-3	CASSLEGNPTDTQYF	TGTGCCAGCAGCTTAGAAGGGAACCCGACAGATACGCAGTATTTT
TRBD1	TRBV6-4	.	TRBJ1-1	CASSDGQGAMNTEAFF	TGTGCCAGCAGTGACGGACAGGGGGCGATGAACACTGAAGCTTTCTTT
.	TRBV7-8	many	TRBJ2-7	CASSPYGGDRPTYEQYF	TGTGCCAGCAGCCCTTATGGGGGGGACAGACCTACCTACGAGCAGTACTTC
.	TRBV11-2	.	TRBJ2-5	CASSGGGAHGLETQYF	TGTGCCAGCAGCGGGGGGGGGGCGCACGGTTTGGAGACCCAGTACTTC
.	TRBV9	many	TRBJ1-1	CASSVATAGVRTEAFF	TGTGCCAGCAGCGTAGCTACGGCAGGGGTACGCACTGAAGCTTTCTTT
TRBD2	TRBV10-3	.	TRBJ2-2	CAISAGTSGHTGELFF	TGTGCCATCAGTGCCGGGACTAGCGGTCACACCGGGGAGCTGTTTTTT
TRBD2	TRBV10-1	many	TRBJ2-1	CASSFGGRENEQFF	TGCGCCAGCAGTTTCGGCGGGAGGGAAAATGAGCAGTTCTTC
TRBD1	TRBV7-3	many	TRBJ1-2	CASSRTGEGYTF	TGTGCCAGCAGCCGTACAGGGGAGGGCTACACCTTC
TRBD1	TRBV5-1	few	TRBJ1-4	CASSVGSGQGKLFF	TGCGCCAGCAGCGTAGGATCGGGACAGGGGAAACTGTTTTTT
.	TRBV5-1	many	TRBJ2-2	CASSPQDTGELFF	TGCGCCAGCAGCCCCCAGGACACCGGGGAGCTGTTTTTT
TRBD1	TRBV20-1	.	TRBJ1-6	CSATPGQNNSPLHF	TGCAGTGCTACACCGGGACAGAATAATTCACCCCTCCACTTT
TRBD1	TRBV20-1	once	TRBJ1-2	CSARAGGILYSYTF	TGCAGTGCTAGGGCAGGGGGGATTTTGTATAGCTACACCTTC
TRBD1	TRBV4-1	.	TRBJ2-1	CASSQQDRGHNEQFF	TGCGCCAGCAGCCAACAGGACAGGGGCCACAATGAGCAGTTCTTC
.	TRBV10-3	once	TRBJ2-1	CAISVGLADNEQFF	TGTGCCATCAGTGTTGGGCTAGCCGACAATGAGCAGTTCTTC
TRBD1	TRBV15	.	TRBJ1-1	CATSRGRGTVMNTEAFF	TGTGCCACCAGCAGAGGACGCGGGACAGTCATGAACACTGAAGCTTTCTTT
.	TRBV5-4	once	TRBJ2-3	CASSTSSGTDTQYF	TGTGCCAGCAGCACATCTAGCGGCACAGATACGCAGTATTTT
TRBD1	TRBV18	many	TRBJ2-7	CASSPFGQGYEQYF	TGTGCCAGCTCACCCTTCGGACAGGGCTACGAGCAGTACTTC
.	TRBV7-9	.	TRBJ2-1	CASRTGSIEQFF	TGTGCCAGCAGAACCGGGTCCATCGAACAGTTCTTC